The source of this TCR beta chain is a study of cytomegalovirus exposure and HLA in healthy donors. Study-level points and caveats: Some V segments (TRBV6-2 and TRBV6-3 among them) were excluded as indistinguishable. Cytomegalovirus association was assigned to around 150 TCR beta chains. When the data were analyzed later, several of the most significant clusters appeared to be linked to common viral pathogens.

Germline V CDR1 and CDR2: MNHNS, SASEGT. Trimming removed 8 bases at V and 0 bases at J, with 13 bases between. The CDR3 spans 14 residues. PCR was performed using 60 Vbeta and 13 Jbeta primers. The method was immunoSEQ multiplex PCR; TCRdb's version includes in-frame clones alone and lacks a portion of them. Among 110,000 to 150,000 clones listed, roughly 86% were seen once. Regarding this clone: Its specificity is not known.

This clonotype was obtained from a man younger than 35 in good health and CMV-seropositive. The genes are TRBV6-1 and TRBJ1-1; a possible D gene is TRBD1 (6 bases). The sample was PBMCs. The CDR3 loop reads CASVRDTMNTEAFF. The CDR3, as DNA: TGTGCCAGCGTCCGGGACACCATGAACACTGAAGCTTTCTTT.